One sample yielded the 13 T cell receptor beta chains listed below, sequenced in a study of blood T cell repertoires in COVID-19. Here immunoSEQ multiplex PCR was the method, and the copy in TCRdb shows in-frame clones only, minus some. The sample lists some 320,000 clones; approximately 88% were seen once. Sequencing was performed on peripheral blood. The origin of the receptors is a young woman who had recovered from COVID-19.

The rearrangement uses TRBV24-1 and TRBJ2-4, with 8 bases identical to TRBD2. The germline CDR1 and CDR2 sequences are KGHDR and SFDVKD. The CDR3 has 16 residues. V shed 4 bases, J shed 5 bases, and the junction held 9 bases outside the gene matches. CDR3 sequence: CATSERYSGRENIQYF. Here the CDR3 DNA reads TGTGCCACCAGTGAGAGGTACAGCGGGAGAGAAAACATTCAGTACTTC.

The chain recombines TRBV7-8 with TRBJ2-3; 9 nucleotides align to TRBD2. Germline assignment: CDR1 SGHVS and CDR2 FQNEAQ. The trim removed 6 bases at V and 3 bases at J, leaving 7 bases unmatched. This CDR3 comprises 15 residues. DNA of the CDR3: TGTGCCAGCAGTTCCCGGAGCGGGGGGACAGATACGCAGTATTTT. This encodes CASSSRSGGTDTQYF.

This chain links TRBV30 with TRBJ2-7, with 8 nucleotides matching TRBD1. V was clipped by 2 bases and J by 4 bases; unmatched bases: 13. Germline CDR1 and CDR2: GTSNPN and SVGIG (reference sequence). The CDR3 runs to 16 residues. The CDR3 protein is CAWSPEGQGRVYEQYF. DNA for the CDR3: TGTGCCTGGAGTCCAGAAGGACAGGGCAGGGTTTACGAGCAGTACTTC.

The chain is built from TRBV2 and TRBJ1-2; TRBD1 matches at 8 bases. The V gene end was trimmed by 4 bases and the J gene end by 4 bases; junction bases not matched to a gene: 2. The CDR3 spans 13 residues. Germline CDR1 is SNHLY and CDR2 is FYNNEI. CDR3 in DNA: TGTGCCAGCAGTGCAGGACAGGGCTATGGCTACACCTTC. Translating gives CASSAGQGYGYTF. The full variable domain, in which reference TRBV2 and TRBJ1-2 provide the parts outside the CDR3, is EPEVTQTPSHQVTQMGQEVILRCVPISNHLYFYWYRQILGQKVEFLVSFYNNEISEKSEIFDDQFSVERPDGSNFTLKIRSTKLEDSAMYFCASSAGQGYGYTFGSGTRLTVV.

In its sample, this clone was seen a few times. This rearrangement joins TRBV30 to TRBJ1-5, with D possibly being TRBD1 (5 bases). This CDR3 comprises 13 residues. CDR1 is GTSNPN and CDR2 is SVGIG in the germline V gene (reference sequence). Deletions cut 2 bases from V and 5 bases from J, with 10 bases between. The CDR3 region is CAWSPDNDQPQHF. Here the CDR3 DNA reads TGTGCCTGGAGTCCGGACAATGATCAGCCCCAGCATTTT.

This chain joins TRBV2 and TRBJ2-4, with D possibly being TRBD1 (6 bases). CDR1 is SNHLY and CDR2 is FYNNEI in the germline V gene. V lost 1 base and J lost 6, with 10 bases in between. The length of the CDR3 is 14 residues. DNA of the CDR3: TGTGCCAGCAGTGAAGAGGGACATTCAAACATTCAGTACTTC. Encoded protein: CASSEEGHSNIQYF.

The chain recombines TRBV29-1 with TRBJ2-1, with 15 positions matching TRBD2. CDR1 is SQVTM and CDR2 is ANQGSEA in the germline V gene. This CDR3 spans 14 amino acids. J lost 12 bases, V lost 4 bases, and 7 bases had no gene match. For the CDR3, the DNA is TGCAGCGTTGCTGGGACTAGCGGGGGGCCCGGGCAGTTCTTC. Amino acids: CSVAGTSGGPGQFF.

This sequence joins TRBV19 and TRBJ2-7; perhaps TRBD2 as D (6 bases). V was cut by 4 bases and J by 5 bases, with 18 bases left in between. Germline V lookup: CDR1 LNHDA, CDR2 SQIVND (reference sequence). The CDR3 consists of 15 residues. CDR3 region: CASSRGLQRWDEQYF. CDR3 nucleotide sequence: TGTGCCAGTAGTAGGGGACTCCAGCGCTGGGACGAGCAGTACTTC.

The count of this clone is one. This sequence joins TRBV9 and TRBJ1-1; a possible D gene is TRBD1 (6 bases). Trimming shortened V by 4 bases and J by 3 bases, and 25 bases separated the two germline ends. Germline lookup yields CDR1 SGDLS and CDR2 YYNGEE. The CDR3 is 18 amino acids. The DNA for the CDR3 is TGTGCCAGCAGCCCGAGGGGGTTAGGGTCGGGTCGGGACACTGAAGCTTTCTTT. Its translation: CASSPRGLGSGRDTEAFF.

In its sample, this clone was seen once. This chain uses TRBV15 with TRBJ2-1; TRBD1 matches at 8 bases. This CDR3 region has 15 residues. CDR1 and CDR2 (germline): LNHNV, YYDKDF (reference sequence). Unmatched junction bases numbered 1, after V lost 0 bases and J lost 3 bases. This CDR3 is CATSRDGQGYNEQFF. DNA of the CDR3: TGTGCCACCAGCAGAGACGGACAGGGCTACAATGAGCAGTTCTTC.

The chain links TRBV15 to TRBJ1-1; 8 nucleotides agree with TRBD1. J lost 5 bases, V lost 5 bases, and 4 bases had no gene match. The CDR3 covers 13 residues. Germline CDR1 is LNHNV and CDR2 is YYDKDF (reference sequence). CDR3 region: CATSSQGDTEAFF. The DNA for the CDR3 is TGTGCCACCAGCTCACAGGGGGATACTGAAGCTTTCTTT.

In DNA, the CDR3 is TGTGCCATCTCCCCGGGGGATGGGGATGAAAAACTGTTTTTT. It translates to CAISPGDGDEKLFF. The chain combines TRBV10-3 with TRBJ1-4; a weak D match, TRBD1 (5 bases). CDR3 size: 14 residues. The V gene lost 8 bases and the J gene lost 6 bases, with 16 bases spanning the gap. The germline gives CDR1 ENHRY, CDR2 SYGVKD.

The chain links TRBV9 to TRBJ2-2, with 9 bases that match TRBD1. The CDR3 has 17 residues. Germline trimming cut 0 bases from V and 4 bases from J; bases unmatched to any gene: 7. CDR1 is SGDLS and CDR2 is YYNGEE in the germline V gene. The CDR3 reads CASSVERTGAPTGELFF. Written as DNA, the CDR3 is TGTGCCAGCAGCGTAGAACGGACAGGGGCCCCCACCGGGGAGCTGTTTTTT.